These T cell receptor beta chains were read from a single sample in a study of T cells in Graves' hyperthyroidism and ophthalmopathy. TCRdb itself ran the multiplex PCR reads through MiXCR, one entry per CDR3 protein. In the table there are under 350,000 distinct CDR3 sequences, approximately 15% of which are singletons. The sample consisted of blood. All receptors derive from a woman aged 55 to 70 with Graves' ophthalmopathy. Both conserved end residues are part of each CDR3. Each record gives: clone size, J gene, D gene, V gene, CDR3 protein, CDR3 DNA. D genes are given only for firm matches. Not every row has a clone size; where given, it reads once, few, many or a size class.

clone size: -
J gene: TRBJ2-3
D gene: TRBD2
V gene: TRBV5-1
CDR3 protein: CASSYEGTSRRSDTQYF
CDR3 DNA: TGCGCCAGCAGCTACGAAGGGACTAGCAGGAGGTCAGATACGCAGTATTTT

clone size: -
J gene: TRBJ1-2
D gene: -
V gene: TRBV7-2
CDR3 protein: CASSLGKADTYGYTF
CDR3 DNA: TGTGCCAGCAGCTTAGGAAAGGCCGACACCTATGGCTACACCTTC

clone size: many
J gene: TRBJ2-1
D gene: -
V gene: TRBV20-1
CDR3 protein: CSARDPTRLSSYNEQFF
CDR3 DNA: TGCAGTGCTAGAGATCCGACTAGGTTGAGCTCCTACAATGAGCAGTTCTTC

clone size: many
J gene: TRBJ2-7
D gene: -
V gene: TRBV7-2
CDR3 protein: CASSSRASYEQYF
CDR3 DNA: TGTGCCAGCAGCTCCAGGGCTTCCTACGAGCAGTACTTC

clone size: few
J gene: TRBJ1-3
D gene: TRBD1
V gene: TRBV5-5
CDR3 protein: CASSLATGGRNTIYF
CDR3 DNA: TGTGCCAGCAGCTTGGCGACAGGGGGTCGAAACACCATATATTTT

clone size: many
J gene: TRBJ2-1
D gene: -
V gene: TRBV2
CDR3 protein: CASREGGGAYNEQFF
CDR3 DNA: TGTGCCAGCAGAGAGGGAGGGGGTGCCTACAATGAGCAGTTCTTC

clone size: many
J gene: TRBJ2-1
D gene: TRBD1
V gene: TRBV27
CDR3 protein: CASSPGQGTYNEQFF
CDR3 DNA: TGTGCCAGCAGTCCAGGACAGGGGACCTACAATGAGCAGTTCTTC

clone size: -
J gene: TRBJ2-7
D gene: TRBD1
V gene: TRBV4-3
CDR3 protein: CASSSVGQPYEQYF
CDR3 DNA: TGCGCCAGCAGCTCGGTGGGACAGCCCTACGAGCAGTACTTC

clone size: few
J gene: TRBJ2-7
D gene: -
V gene: TRBV20-1
CDR3 protein: CSAGSGVGPEQYF
CDR3 DNA: TGCAGTGCTGGTTCAGGCGTCGGTCCTGAGCAGTACTTC

clone size: -
J gene: TRBJ1-6
D gene: TRBD1
V gene: TRBV9
CDR3 protein: CASSPTGQSNSPLHF
CDR3 DNA: TGTGCCAGCAGCCCCACGGGACAGTCAAATTCACCCCTCCACTTT

clone size: -
J gene: TRBJ2-7
D gene: TRBD1
V gene: TRBV7-2
CDR3 protein: CASSPQGDPTYEQYF
CDR3 DNA: TGTGCCAGCAGTCCACAGGGGGATCCGACCTACGAGCAGTACTTC

clone size: many
J gene: TRBJ2-7
D gene: TRBD1
V gene: TRBV6-2/TRBV6-3
CDR3 protein: CASSLQGTGRSEQYF
CDR3 DNA: TGTGCCAGCAGTCTCCAAGGGACAGGGAGAAGCGAGCAGTACTTC

clone size: -
J gene: TRBJ2-1
D gene: TRBD2
V gene: TRBV3-1
CDR3 protein: CASSHSGTSGGAGEQFF
CDR3 DNA: TGTGCCAGCAGCCACTCCGGGACTAGCGGGGGGGCAGGAGAGCAGTTCTTC

clone size: many
J gene: TRBJ2-7
D gene: TRBD1
V gene: TRBV2
CDR3 protein: CASSEVIRTGRYEQYF
CDR3 DNA: TGTGCCAGCAGTGAAGTCATCCGGACAGGGCGGTACGAGCAGTACTTC

clone size: -
J gene: TRBJ1-4
D gene: -
V gene: TRBV27
CDR3 protein: CASSGVGGEKLFF
CDR3 DNA: TGTGCCAGCAGTGGAGTGGGTGGGGAAAAACTGTTTTTT

clone size: few
J gene: TRBJ2-7
D gene: -
V gene: TRBV3-1
CDR3 protein: CASSQAADYEQYF
CDR3 DNA: TGTGCCAGCAGCCAAGCTGCCGACTACGAGCAGTACTTC

clone size: -
J gene: TRBJ2-7
D gene: -
V gene: TRBV9
CDR3 protein: CASSVGDAYEQYF
CDR3 DNA: TGTGCCAGCAGCGTAGGAGACGCCTACGAGCAGTACTTC

clone size: many
J gene: TRBJ1-5
D gene: -
V gene: TRBV7-9
CDR3 protein: CASSFQGMSNQPQHF
CDR3 DNA: TGTGCCAGCAGCTTTCAGGGGATGAGCAATCAGCCCCAGCATTTT

clone size: many
J gene: TRBJ2-2
D gene: TRBD2
V gene: TRBV27
CDR3 protein: CASKTSGRNTGELFF
CDR3 DNA: TGTGCCAGCAAGACTAGCGGGAGAAACACCGGGGAGCTGTTTTTT

clone size: -
J gene: TRBJ2-2
D gene: TRBD2
V gene: TRBV7-8
CDR3 protein: CASSLGLAAPNGELFF
CDR3 DNA: TGTGCCAGCAGCTTGGGGCTAGCGGCCCCCAACGGGGAGCTGTTTTTT

clone size: -
J gene: TRBJ1-4
D gene: -
V gene: TRBV6-1
CDR3 protein: CASGGTYEKLFF
CDR3 DNA: TGTGCCAGCGGCGGCACATATGAAAAACTGTTTTTT

clone size: -
J gene: TRBJ2-3
D gene: TRBD2
V gene: TRBV18
CDR3 protein: CASSPPSGGGTSAQYF
CDR3 DNA: TGTGCCAGCTCTCCCCCTAGCGGGGGGGGCACCAGTGCGCAGTATTTT

clone size: -
J gene: TRBJ2-5
D gene: -
V gene: TRBV5-1
CDR3 protein: CASTRGGQGNQETQYF
CDR3 DNA: TGCGCCAGCACCAGAGGGGGGCAGGGAAACCAAGAGACCCAGTACTTC

clone size: few
J gene: TRBJ2-5
D gene: -
V gene: TRBV5-1
CDR3 protein: CASSLNLEDWETQYF
CDR3 DNA: TGCGCCAGCAGCTTGAATCTAGAGGATTGGGAGACCCAGTACTTC

clone size: -
J gene: TRBJ2-1
D gene: -
V gene: TRBV5-4
CDR3 protein: CASTHRDLTYNEQFF
CDR3 DNA: TGTGCCAGCACCCACCGGGACCTTACCTACAATGAGCAGTTCTTC

clone size: few
J gene: TRBJ1-4
D gene: TRBD1
V gene: TRBV28
CDR3 protein: CASRLPGQGIEKLFF
CDR3 DNA: TGTGCCAGCAGACTGCCGGGACAGGGGATTGAAAAACTGTTTTTT

clone size: many
J gene: TRBJ2-7
D gene: -
V gene: TRBV11-2
CDR3 protein: CASNPTNGVEQYF
CDR3 DNA: TGTGCCAGCAACCCTACTAATGGGGTCGAGCAGTACTTC

clone size: once
J gene: TRBJ1-4
D gene: TRBD1
V gene: TRBV5-1
CDR3 protein: CASSRTGSYEKLFF
CDR3 DNA: TGCGCCAGCAGCCGGACAGGGAGTTACGAAAAACTGTTTTTT